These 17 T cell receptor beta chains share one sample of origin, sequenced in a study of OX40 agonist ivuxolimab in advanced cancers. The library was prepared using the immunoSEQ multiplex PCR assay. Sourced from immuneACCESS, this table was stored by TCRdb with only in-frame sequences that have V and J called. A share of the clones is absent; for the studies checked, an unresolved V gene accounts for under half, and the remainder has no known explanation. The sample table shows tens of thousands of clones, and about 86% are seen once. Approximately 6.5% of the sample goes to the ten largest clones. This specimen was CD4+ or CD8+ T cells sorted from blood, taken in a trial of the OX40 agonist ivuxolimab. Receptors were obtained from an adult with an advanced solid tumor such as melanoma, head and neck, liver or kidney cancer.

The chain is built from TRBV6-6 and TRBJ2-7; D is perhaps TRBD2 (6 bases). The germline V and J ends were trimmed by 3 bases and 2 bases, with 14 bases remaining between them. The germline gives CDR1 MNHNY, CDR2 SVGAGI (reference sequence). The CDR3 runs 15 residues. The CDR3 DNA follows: TGTGCCAGCAGTTATGATGTGGGAGGCACCTACGAGCAGTACTTC. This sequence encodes CASSYDVGGTYEQYF.

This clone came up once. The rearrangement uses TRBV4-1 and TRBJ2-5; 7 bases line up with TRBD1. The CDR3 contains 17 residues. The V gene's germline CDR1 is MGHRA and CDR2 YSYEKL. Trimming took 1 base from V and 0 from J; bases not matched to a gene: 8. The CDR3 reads CASSQGLVQGNQETQYF. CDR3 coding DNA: TGCGCCAGCAGCCAAGGGTTGGTACAGGGGAACCAAGAGACCCAGTACTTC.

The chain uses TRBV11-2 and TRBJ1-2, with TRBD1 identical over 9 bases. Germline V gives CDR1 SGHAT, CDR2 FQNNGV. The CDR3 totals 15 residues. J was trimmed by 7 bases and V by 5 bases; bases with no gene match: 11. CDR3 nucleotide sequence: TGTGCCAGCAGCAGGTACCGGGACAGGGTTGCTGGCTACACCTTC. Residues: CASSRYRDRVAGYTF.

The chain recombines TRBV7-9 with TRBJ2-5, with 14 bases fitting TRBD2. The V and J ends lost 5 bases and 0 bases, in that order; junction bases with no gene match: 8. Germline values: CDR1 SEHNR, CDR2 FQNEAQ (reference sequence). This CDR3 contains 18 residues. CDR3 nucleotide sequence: TGTGCCAGCAGCGCTGGACTAGCGGGGGGTCACTACCAAGAGACCCAGTACTTC. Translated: CASSAGLAGGHYQETQYF.

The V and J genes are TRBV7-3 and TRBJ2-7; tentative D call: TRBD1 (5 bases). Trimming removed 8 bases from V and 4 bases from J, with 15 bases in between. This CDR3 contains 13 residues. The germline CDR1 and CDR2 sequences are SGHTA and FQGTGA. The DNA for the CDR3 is TGTGCCAGCTCCCCAAGGGGTAGATACGAGCAGTACTTC. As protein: CASSPRGRYEQYF.

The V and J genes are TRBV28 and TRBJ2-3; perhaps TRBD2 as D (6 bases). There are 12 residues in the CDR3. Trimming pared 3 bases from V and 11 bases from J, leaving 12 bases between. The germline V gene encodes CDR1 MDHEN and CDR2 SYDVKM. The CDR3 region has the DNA TGTGCCAGCAGTTTGTCCTGGGGGGAGCAGTATTTT. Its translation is CASSLSWGEQYF.

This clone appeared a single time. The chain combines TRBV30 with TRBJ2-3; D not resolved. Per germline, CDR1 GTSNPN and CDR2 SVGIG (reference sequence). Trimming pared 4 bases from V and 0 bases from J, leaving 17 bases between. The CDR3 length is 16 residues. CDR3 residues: CAWTPKSRTSTDTQYF. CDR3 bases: TGTGCCTGGACCCCAAAATCCAGAACTAGCACAGATACGCAGTATTTT.

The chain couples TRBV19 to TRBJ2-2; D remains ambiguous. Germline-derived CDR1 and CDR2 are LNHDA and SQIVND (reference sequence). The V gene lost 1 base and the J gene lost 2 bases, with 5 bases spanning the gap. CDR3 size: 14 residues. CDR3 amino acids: CASSIVSNTGELFF. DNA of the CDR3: TGTGCCAGTAGTATAGTTTCTAACACCGGGGAGCTGTTTTTT. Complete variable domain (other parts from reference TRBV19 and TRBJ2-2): DGGITQSPKYLFRKEGQNVTLSCEQNLNHDAMYWYRQDPGQGLRLIYYSQIVNDFQKGDIAEGYSVSREKKESFPLTVTSAQKNPTAFYLCASSIVSNTGELFFGEGSRLTVL.

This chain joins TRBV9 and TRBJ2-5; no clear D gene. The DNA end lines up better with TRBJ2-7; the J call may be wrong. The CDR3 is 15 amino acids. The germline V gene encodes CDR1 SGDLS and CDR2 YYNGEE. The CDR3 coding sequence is TGTGCCAGCAGCGTAGATGGGTTTAGGTCCTACGAGCAGTACTTC. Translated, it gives CASSVDGFRSYEQYF.

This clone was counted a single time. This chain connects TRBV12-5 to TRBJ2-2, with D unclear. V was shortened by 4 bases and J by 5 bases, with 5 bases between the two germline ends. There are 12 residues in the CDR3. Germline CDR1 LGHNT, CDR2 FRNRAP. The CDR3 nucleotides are TGTGCTAGTGGTTCGGATACCGGGGAGCTGTTTTTT. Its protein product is CASGSDTGELFF.

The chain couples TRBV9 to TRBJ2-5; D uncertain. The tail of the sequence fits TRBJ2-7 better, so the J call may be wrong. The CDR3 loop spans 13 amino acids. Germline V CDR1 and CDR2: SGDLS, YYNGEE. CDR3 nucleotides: TGTGCCAGCAGCGTCTCACCCGTAAACGAGCAGTACTTC. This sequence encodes CASSVSPVNEQYF.

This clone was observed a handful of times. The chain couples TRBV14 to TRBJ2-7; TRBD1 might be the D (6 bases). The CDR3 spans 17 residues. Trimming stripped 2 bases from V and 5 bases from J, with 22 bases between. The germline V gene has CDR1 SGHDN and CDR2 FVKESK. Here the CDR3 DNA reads TGTGCCAGCAGCCAAAACCCCGATTGGGCAGGGGACCACGAGCAGTACTTC. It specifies CASSQNPDWAGDHEQYF.

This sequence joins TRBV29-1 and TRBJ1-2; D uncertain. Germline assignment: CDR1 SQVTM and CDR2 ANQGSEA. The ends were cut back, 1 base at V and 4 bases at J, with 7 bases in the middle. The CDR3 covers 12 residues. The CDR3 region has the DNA TGCAGCGTTGAAGGTTTGGCCTATGGCTACACCTTC. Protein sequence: CSVEGLAYGYTF.

The CDR3 DNA reads TGTGCCAGCAGACCGACAGGGGGCTACGAGCAGTACTTC. As protein: CASRPTGGYEQYF. The chain uses TRBV7-9 and TRBJ2-7; 9 bases map to TRBD1. The CDR3 spans 13 residues. Germline V gives CDR1 SEHNR, CDR2 FQNEAQ (reference sequence). V dropped 6 bases and J dropped 3; count of bases not matched to a gene: 3.

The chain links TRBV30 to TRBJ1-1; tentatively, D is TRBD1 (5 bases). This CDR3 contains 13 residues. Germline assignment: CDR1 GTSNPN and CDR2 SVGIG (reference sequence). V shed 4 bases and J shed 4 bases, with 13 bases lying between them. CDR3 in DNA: TGTGCCTGGATTAAGGGGTGGGCCACTGAAGCTTTCTTT. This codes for CAWIKGWATEAFF. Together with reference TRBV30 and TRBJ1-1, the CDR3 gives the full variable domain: SQTIHQWPATLVQPVGSPLSLECTVEGTSNPNLYWYRQAAGRGLQLLFYSVGIGQISSEVPQNLSASRPQDRQFILSSKKLLLSDSGFYLCAWIKGWATEAFFGQGTRLTVV.

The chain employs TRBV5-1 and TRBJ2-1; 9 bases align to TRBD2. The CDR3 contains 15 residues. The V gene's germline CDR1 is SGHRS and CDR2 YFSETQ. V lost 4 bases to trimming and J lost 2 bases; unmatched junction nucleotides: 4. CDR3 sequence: CASSVTSGPYNEQFF. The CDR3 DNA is TGCGCCAGCAGCGTGACTAGCGGTCCCTACAATGAGCAGTTCTTC.

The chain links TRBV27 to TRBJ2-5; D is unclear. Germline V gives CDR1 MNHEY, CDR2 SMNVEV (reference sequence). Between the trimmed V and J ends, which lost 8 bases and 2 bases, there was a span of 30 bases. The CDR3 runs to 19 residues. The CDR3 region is CASPNFGQRFFGVQETQYF. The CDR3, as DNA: TGTGCCAGCCCGAATTTCGGTCAGAGATTTTTCGGTGTACAAGAGACCCAGTACTTC.